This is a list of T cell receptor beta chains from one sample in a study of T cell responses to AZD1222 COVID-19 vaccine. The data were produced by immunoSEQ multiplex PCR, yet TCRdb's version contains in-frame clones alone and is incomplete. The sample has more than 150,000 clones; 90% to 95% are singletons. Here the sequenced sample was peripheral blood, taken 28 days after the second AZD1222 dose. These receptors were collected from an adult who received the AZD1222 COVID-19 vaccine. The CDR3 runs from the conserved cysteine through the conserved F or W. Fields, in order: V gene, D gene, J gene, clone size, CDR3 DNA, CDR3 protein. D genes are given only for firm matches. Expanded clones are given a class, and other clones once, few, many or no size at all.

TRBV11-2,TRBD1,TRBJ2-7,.,TGTGCCAGCAGCGGGACAGGGCTCTCGTACGAGCAGTACTTC,CASSGTGLSYEQYF
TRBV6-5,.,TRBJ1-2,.,TGTGCCAGCGTCACACCCGGCAGGGGAAACTATGGCTACACCTTC,CASVTPGRGNYGYTF
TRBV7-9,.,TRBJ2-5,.,TGTGCCAGCAGCTTTCCAGGGTATCAAGAGACCCAGTACTTC,CASSFPGYQETQYF
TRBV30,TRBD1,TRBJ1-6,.,TGTGCCTGGAGTGTAGGACAGGGTGGTTCACCCCTCCACTTT,CAWSVGQGGSPLHF
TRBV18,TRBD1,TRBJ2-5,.,TGTGCCAGCTCACCGGACAGGGTAGTACAAGAGACCCAGTACTTC,CASSPDRVVQETQYF
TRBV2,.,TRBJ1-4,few,TGTGCCAGCAGTGAAGCAGGGAGGGTTGAAAAACTGTTTTTT,CASSEAGRVEKLFF
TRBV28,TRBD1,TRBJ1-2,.,TGTGCCAGCAGTTTACGCGGGACAGCCTTTTCCGTATATGGCTACACCTTC,CASSLRGTAFSVYGYTF
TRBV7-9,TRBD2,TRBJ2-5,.,TGTGCCAGCAGCTTAGTCTCCCTCGGACTAGCGGTCCAAGAGACCCAGTACTTC,CASSLVSLGLAVQETQYF
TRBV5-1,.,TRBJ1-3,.,TGCGCCAGCAGCTTGAGGGGTGCCATATATTTT,CASSLRGAIYF
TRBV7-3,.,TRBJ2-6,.,TGTGCCAGCAGCCCCCAGGGGCTCCTCTCTGGGGCCAACGTCCTGACTTTC,CASSPQGLLSGANVLTF
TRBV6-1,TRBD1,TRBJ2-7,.,TGTGCCAGCAGTGAAGCCGGGACAGGGACCCACGAGCAGTACTTC,CASSEAGTGTHEQYF
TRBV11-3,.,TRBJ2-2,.,TGTGCCAGCAGCTTAGATCGGCGCGGAGCGAACACCGGGGAGCTGTTTTTT,CASSLDRRGANTGELFF
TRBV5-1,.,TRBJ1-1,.,TGCGCCAGCAGCTTCAGGGGTGGAGGGACTGAAGCTTTCTTT,CASSFRGGGTEAFF
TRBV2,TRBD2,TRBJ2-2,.,TGTGCCAGCGGGGCTAGCGGGCCCTTTGGCGGGGAGCTGTTTTTT,CASGASGPFGGELFF
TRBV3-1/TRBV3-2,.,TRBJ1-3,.,TGTGCCAGCAGCCAAGAGAGTGGAAACACCATATATTTT,CASSQESGNTIYF
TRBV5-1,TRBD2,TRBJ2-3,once,TGCGCCAGCAGCTACATAGCGGGAATCTCAGGCGATACGCAGTATTTT,CASSYIAGISGDTQYF
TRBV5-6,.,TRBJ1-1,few,TGTGCCAGCAGCTTTCCAGACACTGAAGCTTTCTTT,CASSFPDTEAFF
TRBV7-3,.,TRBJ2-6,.,TGTGCCAGCAGCCCGGGTTCAGGGGCCAACGTCCTGACTTTC,CASSPGSGANVLTF
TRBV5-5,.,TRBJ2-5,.,TGTGCCAGCAGCTTGGGAGGCGTGGGAGAGACCCAGTACTTC,CASSLGGVGETQYF
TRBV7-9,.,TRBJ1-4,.,TGTGCCAGCAGCTTAGCCGACGTAGGGAGAGAAAAACTGTTTTTT,CASSLADVGREKLFF
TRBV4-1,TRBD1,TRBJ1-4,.,TGCGCCAGCAGTAAATCGGGACAGGGGAGTGAAAAACTGTTTTTT,CASSKSGQGSEKLFF
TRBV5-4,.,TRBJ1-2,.,TGTGCCAGCAGCCCGTACAGTACTAACTATGGCTACACCTTC,CASSPYSTNYGYTF
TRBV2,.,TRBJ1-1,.,TGTGCCAGCAGTGTAGCGAACACTGAAGCTTTCTTT,CASSVANTEAFF
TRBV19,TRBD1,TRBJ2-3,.,TGTGCCAGTAGTAAGGACAGGGGGGGCACAGATACGCAGTATTTT,CASSKDRGGTDTQYF
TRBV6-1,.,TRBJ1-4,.,TGTGCCAGCAGTGGGGTAGGGGACGGGGGTAGGGAAAAACTGTTTTTT,CASSGVGDGGREKLFF
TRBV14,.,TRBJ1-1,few,TGTGCCAGCAGCCAAGATAGGGTCACTGAAGCTTTCTTT,CASSQDRVTEAFF
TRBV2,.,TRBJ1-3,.,TGTGCCAGCAGTGTAGTGAGGGGCTCAGGAAACACCATATATTTT,CASSVVRGSGNTIYF
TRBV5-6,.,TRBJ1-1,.,TGTGCCAGCAGCTTGCTTGGCAGGGACACTGAAGCTTTCTTT,CASSLLGRDTEAFF
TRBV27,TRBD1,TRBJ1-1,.,TGTGCCACCTCTGACGGACAGGGGGCGAACACTGAAGCTTTCTTT,CATSDGQGANTEAFF
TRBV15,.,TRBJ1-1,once,TGTGGGGCCGGGGTCAGGGCTGAAGCTTTCTTT,CGAGVRAEAFF
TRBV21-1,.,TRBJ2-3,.,TGTGCCAGCGCCTTACGGGCGGCACCACGGGGGATAGCATTGTATTTT,CASALRAAPRGIALYF
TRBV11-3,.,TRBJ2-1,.,TGTGCCAGCAGCTTAGGGACAGTTTACAATGAGCAGTTCTTC,CASSLGTVYNEQFF
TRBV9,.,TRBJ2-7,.,TGTGCCAGCAGCGCACAGGTTAACTCCTACGAGCAGTACTTC,CASSAQVNSYEQYF
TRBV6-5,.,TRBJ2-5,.,TGTGCCAGCAGCGTAGCCGGGACACAGGAGACCCAGTACTTC,CASSVAGTQETQYF
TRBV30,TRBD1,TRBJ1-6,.,TGTGCCTGGAGTGTAGGGACAGATAATTCACCCCTCCACTTT,CAWSVGTDNSPLHF
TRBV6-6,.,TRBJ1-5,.,TGTGCCAGCAGTTACTCGACACGGCAGCCCCAGCATTTT,CASSYSTRQPQHF
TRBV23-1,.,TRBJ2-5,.,TGCGCCAGCAGTCAATCGCAATCGGCAGGAGAGACCCAGTACTTC,CASSQSQSAGETQYF
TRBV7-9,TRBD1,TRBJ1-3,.,TGTGCCAGCAGCAGTCCCCCGACAGGGAAGGGAAACACCATATATTTT,CASSSPPTGKGNTIYF
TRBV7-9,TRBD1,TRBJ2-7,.,TGTGCCAGCAGTTCGGGACAGGGTCAGGACGAGCAGTACTTC,CASSSGQGQDEQYF
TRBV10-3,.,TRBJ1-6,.,TGTGCCATCAGTGGACAGGTTCTGGGGAATTCACCCCTCCACTTT,CAISGQVLGNSPLHF
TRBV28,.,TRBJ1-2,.,TGTGCCAGCAGTTTATCGACAAGCTATGGCTACACCTTC,CASSLSTSYGYTF
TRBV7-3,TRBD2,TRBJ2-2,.,TGTGCCAGCAGCCCTCGGACTAGCGGGGGACACACCGGGGAGCTGTTTTTT,CASSPRTSGGHTGELFF
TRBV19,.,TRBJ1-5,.,TGTGCCAGTAGTGTAGGTGATCAGCCCCAGCATTTT,CASSVGDQPQHF
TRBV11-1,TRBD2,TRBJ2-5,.,TGTGCCAGCAGCCCTGGACTAGCGGGAGGCCGGGAGACCCAGTACTTC,CASSPGLAGGRETQYF
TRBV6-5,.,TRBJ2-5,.,TGTGCCAGCTGGACCCTGGGGGCCCAGTACTTC,CASWTLGAQYF
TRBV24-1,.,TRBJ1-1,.,TGTGCCACCAGGGGGGGGAGAGGGGTGAACACTGAAGCTTTCTTT,CATRGGRGVNTEAFF
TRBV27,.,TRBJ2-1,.,TGTGCCAGCAGTCGTACTTTGCTTACGAATGAGCAGTTCTTC,CASSRTLLTNEQFF
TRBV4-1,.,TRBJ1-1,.,TGCGCCAGCAGTCGGGGACTAAACACTGAAGCTTTCTTT,CASSRGLNTEAFF
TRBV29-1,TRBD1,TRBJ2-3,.,TGCAGCGTTGAAGGCCCCGTCACCCCGGGACAGGATGACACAGATACGCAGTATTTT,CSVEGPVTPGQDDTDTQYF
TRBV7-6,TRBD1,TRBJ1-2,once,TGTGCCAGCAGCTTATCCAGGGACAGATCTAACTATGGCTACACCTTC,CASSLSRDRSNYGYTF
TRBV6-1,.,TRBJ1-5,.,TGTGCCAGCAGTGAAGCGGGGGGCGACCAGCCCCAGCATTTT,CASSEAGGDQPQHF
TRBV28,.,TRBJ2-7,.,TGTGCCAGCAGTTTCATGGGGATATACTACGAGCAGTACTTC,CASSFMGIYYEQYF
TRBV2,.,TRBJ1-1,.,TGTGCCAGCAGGTACACGAACACTGAAGCTTTCTTT,CASRYTNTEAFF
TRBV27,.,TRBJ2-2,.,TGTGCCAGCGGGCTTACCGGGGAGCTGTTTTTT,CASGLTGELFF
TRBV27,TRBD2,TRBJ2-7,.,TGTGCCAGCAGTCGACCGGGACTAGGTGACTACGAGCAGTACTTC,CASSRPGLGDYEQYF
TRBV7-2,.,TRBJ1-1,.,TGTGCCAGCAGTTATCGACAGGCCCGCACTGAAGCTTTCTTT,CASSYRQARTEAFF
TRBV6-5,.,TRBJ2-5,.,TGTGCCAGCAGTTACTCGCGGGGCTACAACCAAGAGACCCAGTACTTC,CASSYSRGYNQETQYF
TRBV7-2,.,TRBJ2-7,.,TGTGCCAGCAGCTTAGACCGGACAAGCTCCTACGAGCAGTACTTC,CASSLDRTSSYEQYF
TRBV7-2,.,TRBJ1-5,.,TGTGCCAGCTCAGGGGTTTGGGGCAATCAGCCCCAGCATTTT,CASSGVWGNQPQHF